The 21 T cell receptor beta chains below all came from one sample that was sequenced in a study of T cells in localized non-small cell lung cancer. This table comes from immunoSEQ multiplex PCR, and its TCRdb copy is limited to in-frame clones, with some not included. The table lists around 79,000 clones, 80% of them singletons. Source: PBMCs, taken before any cancer treatment. All receptors come from a man aged 40-75 years with stage II squamous cell lung carcinoma.

V and J are TRBV19 and TRBJ1-4; no firm D call. Germline V CDR1 and CDR2: LNHDA, SQIVND (reference sequence). V dropped 3 bases and J dropped 4 bases, with 6 bases sitting between them. The CDR3 sequence is 13 residues long. The CDR3: CASSMRINEKLFF. For the CDR3, the DNA is TGTGCCAGTAGTATGAGGATTAATGAAAAACTGTTTTTT.

This clone turned up a few times. This chain joins TRBV5-1 and TRBJ2-1, with D perhaps matching TRBD1 (6 bases). Per germline, CDR1 SGHRS and CDR2 YFSETQ. Trimming removed 0 bases at V and 4 bases at J, with 20 bases between. The CDR3 covers 18 residues. In DNA, the CDR3 is TGCGCCAGCAGCTTGGTTTCCCAGGGGCTAAGTGGGTACAATGAGCAGTTCTTC. Its protein product is CASSLVSQGLSGYNEQFF.

The gene calls are TRBV19 and TRBJ2-5, with 14 bases matching TRBD2. V was pared by 6 bases and J by 11 bases, with 11 bases of the junction left unmatched. The CDR3 contains 15 residues. Per germline, CDR1 LNHDA and CDR2 SQIVND (reference sequence). CDR3 sequence (DNA): TGTGCCAGTAGGCCTCCGGGACTAGCGGGGGAGCCACAGTACTTC. Encoded protein: CASRPPGLAGEPQYF.

The genes are TRBV7-8 and TRBJ2-7; no clear D. Germline CDR1 and CDR2: SGHVS and FQNEAQ. The CDR3 sequence is 11 residues long. The V and J ends lost 1 base and 9 bases respectively, with 7 bases between them. The CDR3 is CASSLDTGQYF. CDR3 nucleotides: TGTGCCAGCAGCTTAGACACCGGGCAGTACTTC. The variable domain in full, completed from reference TRBV7-8 and TRBJ2-7, reads GAGVSQSPRYKVAKRGQDVALRCDPISGHVSLFWYQQALGQGPEFLTYFQNEAQLDKSGLPSDRFFAERPEGSVSTLKIQRTQQEDSAVYLCASSLDTGQYFGPGTRLTVT.

The chain uses TRBV5-8 and TRBJ2-7, with 7 nucleotides matching TRBD1. Trimming cost V 3 bases and J 2 bases; bases outside gene matches: 2. CDR3 length: 13 residues. Germline assignment: CDR1 SGHTS and CDR2 YDEGEE. The CDR3 nucleotides are TGTGCCAGCAGCTGGGACAGTGCCTACGAGCAGTACTTC. Translating gives CASSWDSAYEQYF.

J is TRBJ2-1 and V is TRBV11-2; 15 bases are shared with TRBD2. The CDR3 extends over 16 amino acids. Trimming at V came to 5 bases and at J to 3 bases, leaving 2 bases not matched to a gene. CDR1 and CDR2 (germline): SGHAT, FQNNGV. The CDR3 is CASSRTSGGGYNEQFF. The CDR3 DNA follows: TGTGCCAGCAGCCGGACTAGCGGGGGGGGCTACAATGAGCAGTTCTTC.

The chain joins TRBV4-2 to TRBJ2-5; 8 positions agree with TRBD2. CDR3 size: 19 residues. Germline loops: CDR1 LGHNA, CDR2 YNFKEQ. V trimming: 0 bases; J trimming: 4 bases; junction bases outside the gene matches: 16. Written as DNA, the CDR3 is TGTGCCAGCAGCCAAGATCCGTATTCATACGGGGGGGCAGGAGAGACCCAGTACTTC. Translation gives CASSQDPYSYGGAGETQYF.

This clone was seen only once. The CDR3 DNA follows: TGTGCCAGCAGTGATGGTCAGGCCCCGAGGAATGAGCAGTTCTTC. It specifies CASSDGQAPRNEQFF. The V gene is TRBV2, the J gene TRBJ2-1; D gene unclear. CDR1 and CDR2 from the germline V gene are SNHLY and FYNNEI. V dropped 3 bases and J dropped 7 bases, with 16 bases sitting between them. This CDR3 is built from 15 residues.

This rearrangement joins TRBV4-1 to TRBJ2-1; D unresolved. V lost 10 bases and J 5 bases, leaving 24 bases between the germline ends. Per germline, CDR1 MGHRA and CDR2 YSYEKL. The CDR3 runs to 16 residues. This CDR3 is CATPTRRRRGNNEQFF. The CDR3 coding sequence is TGCGCCACTCCTACCCGAAGGAGACGAGGAAACAATGAGCAGTTCTTC.

The chain combines TRBV7-6 with TRBJ2-3, with unresolved D. V was shortened by 2 bases and J by 9 bases, with 12 bases between the two germline ends. The CDR3 runs to 13 residues. Germline V lookup: CDR1 SGHVS, CDR2 FNYEAQ. The CDR3 loop is CASSLRGAVTQYF. Here the CDR3 DNA reads TGTGCCAGCAGCTTAAGAGGTGCCGTCACGCAGTATTTT.

V usage is TRBV2 and J usage is TRBJ2-2; 10 bases fit TRBD2. The CDR3 totals 20 residues. Unmatched junction bases numbered 18, after V lost 8 bases and J lost 0 bases. From germline, CDR1 is SNHLY and CDR2 FYNNEI. CDR3 DNA: TGTGCCAGCTTGGGGGGGGGACCGTTAGGACTAGCGGCGAACACCGGGGAGCTGTTTTTT. Amino acids: CASLGGGPLGLAANTGELFF. The complete variable domain, with remaining parts taken from reference TRBV2 and TRBJ2-2, reads EPEVTQTPSHQVTQMGQEVILRCVPISNHLYFYWYRQILGQKVEFLVSFYNNEISEKSEIFDDQFSVERPDGSNFTLKIRSTKLEDSAMYFCASLGGGPLGLAANTGELFFGEGSRLTVL.

This clone was found a few times. V is TRBV4-1 and J is TRBJ2-7; 7 bases are a match to TRBD1. V was clipped by 3 bases and J by 3 bases; unmatched bases: 2. This CDR3 is built from 13 residues. Germline V gene data show CDR1 as MGHRA and CDR2 as YSYEKL. The CDR3 protein is CASSHGQDYEQYF. Here the CDR3 DNA reads TGCGCCAGCAGCCATGGACAGGACTACGAGCAGTACTTC.

The V gene is TRBV28, the J gene TRBJ1-2, with D possibly being TRBD1 (6 bases). Germline CDR1 reads MDHEN; CDR2 reads SYDVKM. This CDR3 is 14 amino acids long. Trimming removed 6 bases at V and 1 base at J, with 12 bases between. CDR3 amino acids: CASSRGGGNYGYTF. The DNA of the CDR3 is TGTGCCAGCAGCAGAGGGGGGGGTAACTATGGCTACACCTTC.

The J gene is TRBJ2-7, the V gene TRBV28; 9 positions match TRBD2. Germline V CDR1 and CDR2: MDHEN, SYDVKM. V dropped 5 bases and J dropped 4; count of bases not matched to a gene: 24. There are 20 residues in the CDR3. The DNA for the CDR3 is TGTGCCAGCAGTGACGCCCCGGGTCCACAAGGACTAGCGAAAGGTTACGAGCAGTACTTC. Translated, it gives CASSDAPGPQGLAKGYEQYF.

This sequence joins TRBV9 and TRBJ2-5; 8 nucleotides line up with TRBD1. This CDR3 comprises 15 residues. Germline trimming cut 5 bases from V and 5 bases from J; bases unmatched to any gene: 11. In germline, CDR1 is SGDLS, CDR2 YYNGEE. The CDR3 DNA follows: TGTGCCAGCAGTGCTCGCCAGGGGGCATCGGAGACCCAGTACTTC. It specifies CASSARQGASETQYF.

This clone was seen once. The chain recombines TRBV6-5 with TRBJ1-5; 7 nucleotides line up with TRBD1. CDR3 length: 12 amino acids. J lost 8 bases, V lost 6 bases, and 4 bases had no gene match. From germline, CDR1 is MNHEY and CDR2 SVGAGI. The CDR3 sequence: CASSRTGEPQHF. The CDR3 region has the DNA TGTGCCAGCAGCCGCACAGGGGAGCCCCAGCATTTT.

The chain employs TRBV11-3 and TRBJ2-7; D is undetermined. CDR3 length: 15 residues. The germline V gene encodes CDR1 SGHNT and CDR2 YENEEA. Trimming cost V 0 bases and J 2 bases, with 11 bases left between them. This chain's CDR3 is CASSLDLGQAYEQYF. CDR3 DNA: TGTGCCAGCAGCTTAGATCTAGGGCAGGCCTACGAGCAGTACTTC.

The chain combines TRBV2 with TRBJ2-3; D remains ambiguous. The V end was cut by 6 bases, the J end by 3 bases, with 10 bases between. Germline CDR1 SNHLY, CDR2 FYNNEI. CDR3 length: 13 amino acids. The CDR3 DNA reads as TGTGCCAGCAGGCCGAAAGGGACAGATACGCAGTATTTT. It encodes CASRPKGTDTQYF.

J is TRBJ2-7 and V is TRBV30; 8 bases line up with TRBD1. The CDR3 spans 14 residues. Germline loops: CDR1 GTSNPN, CDR2 SVGIG (reference sequence). Unmatched junction bases numbered 9, after V lost 5 bases and J lost 3 bases. CDR3 region: CAWDRGGGNYEQYF. CDR3 coding DNA: TGTGCCTGGGACAGGGGTGGGGGAAACTACGAGCAGTACTTC.

The genes are TRBV28 and TRBJ1-2, with 7 bases matching TRBD1. The CDR3 extends over 14 amino acids. V gave up 5 bases and J gave up 4 bases; unmatched junction bases: 7. Germline CDR1 is MDHEN and CDR2 is SYDVKM. CDR3 amino acids: CASSPGTDIYGYTF. Here the CDR3 DNA reads TGTGCCAGCAGTCCCGGGACAGATATCTATGGCTACACCTTC.

The chain links TRBV7-9 to TRBJ1-1; D is ambiguous. CDR3 length: 13 amino acids. The V gene lost 5 bases and the J gene lost 5 bases, with 12 bases spanning the gap. Germline V CDR1 and CDR2: SEHNR, FQNEAQ (reference sequence). The CDR3 protein is CASSGKGETEAFF. The CDR3 DNA reads as TGTGCCAGCAGCGGGAAGGGCGAAACTGAAGCTTTCTTT.